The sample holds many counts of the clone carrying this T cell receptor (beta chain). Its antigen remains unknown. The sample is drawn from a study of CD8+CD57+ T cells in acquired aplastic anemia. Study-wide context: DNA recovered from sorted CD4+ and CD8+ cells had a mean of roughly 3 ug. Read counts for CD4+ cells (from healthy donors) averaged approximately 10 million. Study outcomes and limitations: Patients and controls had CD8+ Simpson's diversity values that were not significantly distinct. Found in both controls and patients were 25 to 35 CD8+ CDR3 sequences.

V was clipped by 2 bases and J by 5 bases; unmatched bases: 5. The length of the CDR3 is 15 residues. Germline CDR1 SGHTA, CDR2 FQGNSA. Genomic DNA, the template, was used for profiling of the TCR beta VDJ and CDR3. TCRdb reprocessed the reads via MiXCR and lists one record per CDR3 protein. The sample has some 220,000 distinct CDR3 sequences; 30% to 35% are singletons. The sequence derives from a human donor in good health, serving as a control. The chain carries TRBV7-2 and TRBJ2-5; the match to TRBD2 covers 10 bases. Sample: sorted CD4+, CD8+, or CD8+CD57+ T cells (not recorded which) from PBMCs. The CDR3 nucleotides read TGTGCCAGCAGCTTAAAACTAGCGGGATGGGAGACCCAGTACTTC. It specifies CASSLKLAGWETQYF.